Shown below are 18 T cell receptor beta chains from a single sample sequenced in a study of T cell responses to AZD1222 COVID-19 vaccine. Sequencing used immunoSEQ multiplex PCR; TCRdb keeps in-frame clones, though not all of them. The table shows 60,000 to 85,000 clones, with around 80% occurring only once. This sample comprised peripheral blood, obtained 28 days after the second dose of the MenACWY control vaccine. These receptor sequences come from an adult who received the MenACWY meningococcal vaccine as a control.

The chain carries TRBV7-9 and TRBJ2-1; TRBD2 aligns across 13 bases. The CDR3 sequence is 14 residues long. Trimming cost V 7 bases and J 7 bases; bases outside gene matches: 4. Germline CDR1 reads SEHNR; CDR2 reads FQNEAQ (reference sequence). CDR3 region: CASTLAGGGNEQFF. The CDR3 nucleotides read TGTGCCAGCACACTAGCGGGAGGGGGGAATGAGCAGTTCTTC.

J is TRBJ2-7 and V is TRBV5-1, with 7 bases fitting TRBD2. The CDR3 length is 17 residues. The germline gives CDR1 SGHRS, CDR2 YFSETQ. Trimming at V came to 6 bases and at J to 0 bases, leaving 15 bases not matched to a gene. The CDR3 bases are TGCGCCAGCACTAATTCGGCTCAGTGGGAGGGCTCCTACGAGCAGTACTTC. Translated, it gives CASTNSAQWEGSYEQYF. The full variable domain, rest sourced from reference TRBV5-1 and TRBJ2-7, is KAGVTQTPRYLIKTRGQQVTLSCSPISGHRSVSWYQQTPGQGLQFLFEYFSETQRNKGNFPGRFSGRQFSNSRSEMNVSTLELGDSALYLCASTNSAQWEGSYEQYFGPGTRLTVT.

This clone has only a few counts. Here the CDR3 DNA reads TGTGCCAGCAGTTTATTCCCCTCGAATGAAAAACTGTTTTTT. Protein product: CASSLFPSNEKLFF. The genes are TRBV28 and TRBJ1-4; no definite D call. The CDR3 extends over 14 amino acids. Between the trimmed V and J ends, which lost 1 base and 5 bases, there was a span of 8 bases. Germline CDR1 MDHEN, CDR2 SYDVKM.

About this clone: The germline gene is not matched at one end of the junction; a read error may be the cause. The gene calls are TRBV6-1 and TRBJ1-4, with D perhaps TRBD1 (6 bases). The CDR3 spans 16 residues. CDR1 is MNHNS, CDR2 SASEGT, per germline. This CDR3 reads CASSEGVGKGGEKLFF. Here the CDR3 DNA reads TGTGCCAGCAGCGAAGGGGTTGGTAAAGGGGGTGAAAAACTGTTTTTT.

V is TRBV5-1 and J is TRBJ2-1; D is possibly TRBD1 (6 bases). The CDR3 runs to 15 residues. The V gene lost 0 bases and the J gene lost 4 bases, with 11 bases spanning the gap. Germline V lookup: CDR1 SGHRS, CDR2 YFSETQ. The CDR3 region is CASSLAGAGYNEQFF. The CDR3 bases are TGCGCCAGCAGCTTGGCAGGGGCGGGTTACAATGAGCAGTTCTTC.

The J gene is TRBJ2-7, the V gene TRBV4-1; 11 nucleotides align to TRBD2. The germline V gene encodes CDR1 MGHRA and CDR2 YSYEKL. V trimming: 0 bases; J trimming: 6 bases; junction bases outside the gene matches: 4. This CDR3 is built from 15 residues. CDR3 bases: TGCGCCAGCAGCCAAGATAGAACTAGCGGGGGCGAGCAGTACTTC. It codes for CASSQDRTSGGEQYF.

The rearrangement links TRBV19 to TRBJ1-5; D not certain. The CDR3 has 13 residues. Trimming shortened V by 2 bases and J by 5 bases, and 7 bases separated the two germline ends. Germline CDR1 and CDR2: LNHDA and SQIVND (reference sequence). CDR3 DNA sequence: TGTGCCAGTAGTATACCCCCTCATCAGCCCCAGCATTTT. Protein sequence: CASSIPPHQPQHF.

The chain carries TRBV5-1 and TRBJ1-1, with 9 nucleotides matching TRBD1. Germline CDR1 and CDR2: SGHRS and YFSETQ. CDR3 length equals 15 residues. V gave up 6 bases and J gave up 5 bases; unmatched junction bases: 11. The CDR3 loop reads CASNRDSTGGTEAFF. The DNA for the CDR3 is TGCGCCAGCAACCGAGACTCGACAGGGGGAACTGAAGCTTTCTTT.

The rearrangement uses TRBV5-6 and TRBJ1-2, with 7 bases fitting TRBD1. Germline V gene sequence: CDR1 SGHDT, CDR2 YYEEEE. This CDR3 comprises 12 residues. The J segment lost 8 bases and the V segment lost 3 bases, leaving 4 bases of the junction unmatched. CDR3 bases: TGTGCCAGCAGCTCTGGCAGGGGGGGCTACACCTTC. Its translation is CASSSGRGGYTF. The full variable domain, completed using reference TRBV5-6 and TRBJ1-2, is DAGVTQSPTHLIKTRGQQVTLRCSPKSGHDTVSWYQQALGQGPQFIFQYYEEEERQRGNFPDRFSGHQFPNYSSELNVNALLLGDSALYLCASSSGRGGYTFGSGTRLTVV.

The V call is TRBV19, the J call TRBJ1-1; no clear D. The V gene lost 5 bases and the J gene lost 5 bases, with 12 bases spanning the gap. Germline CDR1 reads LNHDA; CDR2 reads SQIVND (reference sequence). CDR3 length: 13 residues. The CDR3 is CASSSGPRTEAFF. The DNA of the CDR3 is TGTGCCAGTAGTTCCGGGCCGAGGACTGAAGCTTTCTTT. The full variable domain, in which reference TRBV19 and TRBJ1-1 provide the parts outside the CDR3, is DGGITQSPKYLFRKEGQNVTLSCEQNLNHDAMYWYRQDPGQGLRLIYYSQIVNDFQKGDIAEGYSVSREKKESFPLTVTSAQKNPTAFYLCASSSGPRTEAFFGQGTRLTVV.

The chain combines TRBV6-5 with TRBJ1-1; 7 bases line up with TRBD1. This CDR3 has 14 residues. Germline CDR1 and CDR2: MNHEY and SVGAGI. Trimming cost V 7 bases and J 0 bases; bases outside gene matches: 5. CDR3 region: CASKRTGVNTEAFF. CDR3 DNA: TGTGCCAGCAAGCGTACAGGGGTGAACACTGAAGCTTTCTTT.

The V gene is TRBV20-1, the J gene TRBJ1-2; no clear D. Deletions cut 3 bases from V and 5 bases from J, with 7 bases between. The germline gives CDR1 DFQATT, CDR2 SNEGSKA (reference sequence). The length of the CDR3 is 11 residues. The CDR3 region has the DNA TGCAGTGCTAGGGCCCTTTATGGCTACACCTTC. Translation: CSARALYGYTF.

The CDR3 coding sequence is TGTGCCAGCAGCACGCAGACCCCGAATACGCAGTATTTT. Its translation is CASSTQTPNTQYF. The chain couples TRBV5-6 to TRBJ2-3; D ambiguous. The V gene's germline CDR1 is SGHDT and CDR2 YYEEEE. With 4 bases removed from V and 7 bases from J, the gap between germline ends came to 13 bases. There are 13 residues in the CDR3. The full variable domain, in which reference TRBV5-6 and TRBJ2-3 provide the parts outside the CDR3, is DAGVTQSPTHLIKTRGQQVTLRCSPKSGHDTVSWYQQALGQGPQFIFQYYEEEERQRGNFPDRFSGHQFPNYSSELNVNALLLGDSALYLCASSTQTPNTQYFGPGTRLTVL.

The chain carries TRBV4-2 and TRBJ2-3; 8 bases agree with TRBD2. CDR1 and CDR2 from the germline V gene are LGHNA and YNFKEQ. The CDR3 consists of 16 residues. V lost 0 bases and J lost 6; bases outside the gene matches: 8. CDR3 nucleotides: TGTGCCAGCAGCCAAGATGATAGCGGGGTCAGTGATACGCAGTATTTT. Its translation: CASSQDDSGVSDTQYF.

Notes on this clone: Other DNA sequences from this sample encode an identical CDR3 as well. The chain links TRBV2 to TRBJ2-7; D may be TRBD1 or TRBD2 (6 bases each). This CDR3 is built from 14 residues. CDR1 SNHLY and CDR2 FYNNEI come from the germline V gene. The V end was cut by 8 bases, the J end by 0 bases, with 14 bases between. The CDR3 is CASREQGPSYEQYF. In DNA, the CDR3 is TGTGCCAGCCGGGAGCAGGGGCCCTCCTACGAGCAGTACTTC.

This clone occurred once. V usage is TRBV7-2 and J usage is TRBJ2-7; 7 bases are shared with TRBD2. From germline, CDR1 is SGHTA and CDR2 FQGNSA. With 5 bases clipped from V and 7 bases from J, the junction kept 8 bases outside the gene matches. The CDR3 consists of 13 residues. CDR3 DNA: TGTGCCAGCAGCCGGACTAGTGGAGGTGAGCAGTACTTC. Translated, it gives CASSRTSGGEQYF.

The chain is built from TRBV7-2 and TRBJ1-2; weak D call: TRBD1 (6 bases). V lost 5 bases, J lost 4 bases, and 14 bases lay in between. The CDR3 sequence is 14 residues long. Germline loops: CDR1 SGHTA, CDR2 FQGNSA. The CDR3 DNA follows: TGTGCCAGCAGCCCAAGGGGGGAGGGCTATGGCTACACCTTC. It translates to CASSPRGEGYGYTF.

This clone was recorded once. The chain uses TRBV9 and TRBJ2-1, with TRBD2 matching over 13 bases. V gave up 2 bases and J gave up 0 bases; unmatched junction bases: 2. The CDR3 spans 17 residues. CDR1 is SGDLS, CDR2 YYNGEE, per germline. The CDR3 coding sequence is TGTGCCAGCAGCGTGACTAGCGGGAGGCCCTCCTACAATGAGCAGTTCTTC. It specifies CASSVTSGRPSYNEQFF.